The sequence of this T cell receptor beta chain was determined in a study of OX40 agonist ivuxolimab in advanced cancers. As for the study in general: Patients achieving partial responses numbered three: one hepatocellular carcinoma case and two cutaneous melanoma cases.

CDR3 length: 14 amino acids. CDR1 SGHAT and CDR2 FQNNGV come from the germline V gene. J lost 2 bases, V lost 4 bases, and 5 bases had no gene match. Findings and caveats of the study: Researchers did not determine the expanded peripheral T cells' antigen specificity. On average, CD8+ T cells showed a greater number of expanded clones than CD4+. At 0.1 to 3.0 mg/kg and by week 6, CD4+ and CD8+ T cells in the blood had expanded clonally.

A remark on this clone: No antigen is known for it.

TCRdb keeps only in-frame clones here, not all; method: immunoSEQ multiplex PCR. The sample lists tens of thousands of clones; approximately 86% were seen once. The receptor comes from an adult with an advanced solid tumor such as melanoma, head and neck, liver or kidney cancer. Specimen: CD4+ or CD8+ T cells sorted from blood, collected in a trial of the OX40 agonist ivuxolimab. The V and J genes are TRBV11-2 and TRBJ2-7; TRBD1 matches at 7 bases. CDR3 coding DNA: TGTGCCAGCAGCTACCGGGACAGAGCCTACGAGCAGTACTTC. Its translation is CASSYRDRAYEQYF.